These 18 T cell receptor beta chains were sequenced from one sample in a study of T cell repertoires in cytomegalovirus infection. MiXCR, run by TCRdb on the reads, gives a single entry per CDR3 protein. The profile covers 250,000 or so distinct CDR3 sequences, with roughly an eighth appearing a single time and 1.5% to 2% taken by the ten largest. Material: PBMCs. All receptors derive from a human donor in good health (CMV status not recorded). Some clones in this sample may be carry-over from other donors' samples.

This clonotype showed up many times. The chain employs TRBV7-2 and TRBJ2-7; D may be TRBD1 (5 bases). The V gene lost 1 base and the J gene lost 3 bases, with 7 bases spanning the gap. The CDR3 sequence is 13 residues long. The germline CDR1 and CDR2 sequences are SGHTA and FQGNSA. The CDR3 reads CASSLVDSYEQYF. The CDR3 DNA follows: TGTGCCAGCAGCTTAGTAGACAGCTACGAGCAGTACTTC.

The rearrangement joins TRBV29-1 to TRBJ2-3, with D unresolved. Germline V gives CDR1 SQVTM, CDR2 ANQGSEA. Between the trimmed V and J ends, which lost 6 bases and 5 bases, there was a span of 6 bases. CDR3 length equals 10 residues. The CDR3 loop reads CSVWEDTQYF. CDR3 in DNA: TGCAGCGTCTGGGAAGATACGCAGTATTTT.

This clonotype was observed many times. This rearrangement joins TRBV5-1 to TRBJ2-7; 12 positions match TRBD1. CDR1 is SGHRS, CDR2 YFSETQ, per germline. With 4 bases clipped from V and 7 bases from J, the junction kept 9 bases outside the gene matches. This CDR3 comprises 15 residues. The CDR3, as DNA: TGCGCCAGCAGCGTAGGGACAGGGGGCGCGGGTGAGCAGTACTTC. It codes for CASSVGTGGAGEQYF.

In this sample, this clonotype turned up many times. The rearrangement joins TRBV28 to TRBJ2-1, with 9 positions matching TRBD2. Germline V gene sequence: CDR1 MDHEN, CDR2 SYDVKM. V was pared by 1 base and J by 8 bases, with 6 bases of the junction left unmatched. This CDR3 is built from 15 residues. The CDR3 reads CASSLFRAGGHEQFF. CDR3 sequence (DNA): TGTGCCAGCAGTTTATTTAGAGCGGGAGGCCATGAGCAGTTCTTC.

This clonotype was seen many times. For the CDR3, the DNA is TGCAGTGCTGACGGGATCGAATACACAGATACGCAGTATTTT. Its protein product is CSADGIEYTDTQYF. The rearrangement links TRBV20-1 to TRBJ2-3, with D perhaps TRBD2 (5 bases). Germline V gives CDR1 DFQATT, CDR2 SNEGSKA (reference sequence). This CDR3 contains 14 residues. Trimming cost V 5 bases and J 2 bases, with 14 bases left between them.

The chain combines TRBV29-1 with TRBJ2-2, with 12 bases identical to TRBD1. CDR3 length equals 15 residues. J was trimmed by 6 bases and V by 7 bases; bases with no gene match: 9. Germline V lookup: CDR1 SQVTM, CDR2 ANQGSEA. This CDR3 is CSADMGQGAAGELFF. The CDR3 nucleotides are TGCAGCGCCGATATGGGACAGGGGGCGGCCGGGGAGCTGTTTTTT.

The sample holds many counts of this clonotype. The rearrangement joins TRBV19 to TRBJ2-5, with 8 bases fitting TRBD2. The V and J ends lost 7 bases and 2 bases, in that order; junction bases with no gene match: 6. Germline V lookup: CDR1 LNHDA, CDR2 SQIVND (reference sequence). This CDR3 has 14 amino acids. CDR3 amino acids: CASKMAGGQETQYF. CDR3 nucleotide sequence: TGTGCCAGTAAGATGGCGGGGGGACAAGAGACCCAGTACTTC.

This clonotype was seen repeatedly, ten times or more. CDR3 sequence (DNA): TGTGCCAGCAGTGATCAGGTCAACTATGGCTACACCTTC. Protein sequence: CASSDQVNYGYTF. V is TRBV25-1 and J is TRBJ1-2; the D is unclear. CDR3 length: 13 amino acids. The germline V gene encodes CDR1 MGHDK and CDR2 SYGVNS. Trimming removed 3 bases at V and 2 bases at J, with 7 bases between.

The genes are TRBV11-2 and TRBJ1-2; D uncertain. Trimming cost V 5 bases and J 4 bases, with 11 bases left between them. The CDR3 is 13 residues long. Germline V CDR1 and CDR2: SGHAT, FQNNGV. CDR3 region: CASSPTFGYGYTF. The CDR3 nucleotides read TGTGCCAGCAGCCCCACGTTTGGCTATGGCTACACCTTC.

This clonotype was seen many times. V gene TRBV6-2 or TRBV6-3 combines with J gene TRBJ1-1; D is possibly TRBD1 (5 bases). Germline assignment: CDR1 MNHEY and CDR2 SVGEGT. CDR3 size: 15 residues. Deletions cut 7 bases from V and 0 bases from J, with 15 bases between. CDR3 residues: CASKHLQVLNTEAFF. The CDR3 nucleotides are TGTGCCAGCAAGCACCTACAGGTTCTGAACACTGAAGCTTTCTTT.

This clonotype has a handful of counts. The DNA for the CDR3 is TGCAGCACCAGGACAGGGGTGAACACTGAAGCTTTCTTT. Encoded protein: CSTRTGVNTEAFF. The rearrangement links TRBV29-1 to TRBJ1-1; 9 bases agree with TRBD1. The V and J ends lost 8 bases and 0 bases, in that order; junction bases with no gene match: 4. CDR3 size: 13 residues. Germline V gene data show CDR1 as SQVTM and CDR2 as ANQGSEA.

This clonotype showed up many times. J is TRBJ1-5 and V is TRBV5-1, with D perhaps TRBD1 (6 bases). V was pared by 5 bases and J by 3 bases, with 12 bases between. The germline V gene has CDR1 SGHRS and CDR2 YFSETQ. This CDR3 contains 14 residues. This chain's CDR3 is CASRQDSFNQPQHF. The CDR3 nucleotides read TGCGCCAGCAGGCAGGACAGCTTCAATCAGCCCCAGCATTTT.

This clonotype occurred many times. The rearrangement joins TRBV7-2 to TRBJ2-5; TRBD1 matches 8 bases. V shed 5 bases, J shed 6 bases, and the junction held 11 bases outside the gene matches. Germline lookup yields CDR1 SGHTA and CDR2 FQGNSA. The CDR3 is 15 amino acids. CDR3 sequence (DNA): TGTGCCAGCAGCCTAAGTCGACAGGGGCGCAAGACCCAGTACTTC. Its protein is CASSLSRQGRKTQYF.

This clonotype is a singleton in its sample. The CDR3 nucleotides are TGTGCCATCAGTGAGTCGGGACCCCCCGGCACCGGGGAGCTGTTTTTT. Its protein product is CAISESGPPGTGELFF. J is TRBJ2-2 and V is TRBV10-3; D is possibly TRBD1 or TRBD2 (5 bases each). The CDR3 spans 16 residues. Trimming left V 0 bases short and J 4 bases short, with 12 bases between. Germline V gene data show CDR1 as ENHRY and CDR2 as SYGVKD.

This clonotype has more than one count but fewer than ten. The J gene is TRBJ2-4, the V gene TRBV6-6; D gene uncertain. CDR1 and CDR2 (germline): MNHNY, SVGAGI (reference sequence). The CDR3 extends over 14 amino acids. The V end was cut by 4 bases, the J end by 8 bases, with 15 bases between. CDR3 nucleotide sequence: TGTGCCAGCAGTTCCATGCTAACGGTTGACATTCAGTACTTC. Protein sequence: CASSSMLTVDIQYF.

This clonotype has only a few counts. The chain is built from TRBV5-6 and TRBJ2-7, with D possibly being TRBD2 (6 bases). Germline lookup yields CDR1 SGHDT and CDR2 YYEEEE. This CDR3 has 15 residues. Trimming shortened V by 4 bases and J by 0 bases, and 14 bases separated the two germline ends. CDR3 sequence reads: CASSQGLLHSYEQYF. DNA for the CDR3: TGTGCCAGCAGCCAGGGACTTCTACACTCCTACGAGCAGTACTTC.

This clonotype was seen more than once but under ten times. The CDR3 DNA reads TGTGCCAGCAGCGCCGGGACAGGGTATGAGCAGTTCTTC. Protein sequence: CASSAGTGYEQFF. V gene TRBV5-6 combines with J gene TRBJ2-1; TRBD1 matches 9 bases. The CDR3 loop spans 13 amino acids. Looked up from germline, CDR1 is SGHDT and CDR2 is YYEEEE. J was trimmed by 8 bases and V by 4 bases; bases with no gene match: 4.

Ten or more counts support this clonotype. V is TRBV28 and J is TRBJ2-5; no clear D. Germline values: CDR1 MDHEN, CDR2 SYDVKM. The CDR3 loop spans 11 amino acids. Deletions cut 6 bases from V and 4 bases from J, with 6 bases between. The CDR3: CASRRRETQYF. CDR3 DNA sequence: TGTGCCAGCAGACGGAGAGAGACCCAGTACTTC. Variable domain in full (rest from reference TRBV28 and TRBJ2-5): DVKVTQSSRYLVKRTGEKVFLECVQDMDHENMFWYRQDPGLGLRLIYFSYDVKMKEKGDIPEGYSVSREKKERFSLILESASTNQTSMYLCASRRRETQYFGPGTRLLVL.